One sample yielded the 32 T cell receptor beta chains listed below, sequenced in a study of cytomegalovirus exposure and HLA in healthy donors. PCR involved 60 Vbeta and 13 Jbeta primers. The repertoire was sequenced with immunoSEQ multiplex PCR; TCRdb's copy has only in-frame clones and lacks some. The table has under 130,000 clones, more than 70% seen once. Material: PBMCs. These receptors all stem from a man aged 30-40 years in good health and CMV-seronegative.

The rearrangement joins TRBV25-1 to TRBJ2-1; possibly TRBD1 for D (6 bases). The V gene's germline CDR1 is MGHDK and CDR2 SYGVNS. CDR3 length equals 13 residues. V lost 6 bases to trimming and J lost 4 bases, with 10 bases between them. CDR3 sequence (DNA): TGTGCCAGCAGGGGGGACACTTACAATGAGCAGTTCTTC. It specifies CASRGDTYNEQFF.

The chain is built from TRBV7-8 and TRBJ2-1, with TRBD2 as a possible D gene (7 bases). There are 16 residues in the CDR3. The V and J ends lost 3 bases and 0 bases respectively, with 12 bases between them. CDR1 SGHVS and CDR2 FQNEAQ come from the germline V gene. This CDR3 reads CASSLGGASSYNEQFF. Written as DNA, the CDR3 is TGTGCCAGCAGCTTGGGGGGGGCAAGCTCCTACAATGAGCAGTTCTTC.

V is TRBV10-3 and J is TRBJ2-2, with 10 bases that match TRBD1. Germline V gives CDR1 ENHRY, CDR2 SYGVKD. V dropped 6 bases and J dropped 7; count of bases not matched to a gene: 8. The CDR3 covers 15 residues. The CDR3 region is CAIRADRGLGGELFF. CDR3 sequence (DNA): TGTGCCATCAGAGCAGACAGGGGGCTCGGCGGGGAGCTGTTTTTT.

The chain uses TRBV19 and TRBJ2-1; TRBD2 aligns across 7 bases. Per germline, CDR1 LNHDA and CDR2 SQIVND (reference sequence). The CDR3 sequence is 14 residues long. V shed 5 bases, J shed 6 bases, and the junction held 7 bases outside the gene matches. CDR3: CASSPTSSGNEQFF. The CDR3 coding sequence is TGTGCCAGTAGTCCGACTAGCTCGGGCAATGAGCAGTTCTTC.

This clone was recorded once. The gene calls are TRBV6-6 and TRBJ2-7, with a possible D match to TRBD1 (5 bases). The CDR3 totals 13 residues. V was clipped by 7 bases and J by 3 bases, with 13 bases between them. Per the germline V gene, CDR1 is MNHNY and CDR2 is SVGAGI (reference sequence). The CDR3 nucleotides read TGTGCCAGCACCAGACAGCCGGGCTACGAGCAGTACTTC. It codes for CASTRQPGYEQYF.

This clone was seen more than once but under ten times. The V and J genes are TRBV29-1 and TRBJ2-1; D gene uncertain. V shed 0 bases and J shed 4 bases, with 4 bases lying between them. This CDR3 contains 12 residues. Per the germline V gene, CDR1 is SQVTM and CDR2 is ANQGSEA. Here the CDR3 DNA reads TGCAGCGTTGAAGAAGCATACAATGAGCAGTTCTTC. Translation gives CSVEEAYNEQFF.

This sequence joins TRBV18 and TRBJ1-4, with 9 nucleotides matching TRBD1. CDR3 length: 15 amino acids. Trimming removed 6 bases from V and 7 bases from J; junction bases left unmatched: 9. Germline CDR1 and CDR2: KGHSH and LQKENI. The CDR3 sequence is CASSPAGTGSEKLFF. The CDR3, as DNA: TGTGCCAGCTCTCCGGCCGGGACAGGGAGTGAAAAACTGTTTTTT.

The chain is built from TRBV6-5 and TRBJ2-7; D is perhaps TRBD1 (6 bases). This CDR3 is built from 15 residues. Per the germline V gene, CDR1 is MNHEY and CDR2 is SVGAGI. Between the trimmed V and J ends, which lost 6 bases and 5 bases, there was a span of 20 bases. The CDR3 DNA follows: TGTGCCAGCAGCCGGACTCACGACAGGCCCGACGAGCAGTACTTC. Translated, it gives CASSRTHDRPDEQYF.

This clone is a singleton in its sample. The chain joins TRBV4-3 to TRBJ2-2; TRBD2 is a possible D gene (6 bases). This CDR3 comprises 17 residues. Between the trimmed V and J ends, which lost 2 bases and 4 bases, there was a span of 17 bases. Germline CDR1 reads LGHNA; CDR2 reads YSLEER. Written as DNA, the CDR3 is TGCGCCAGCAGCCAAAATTTCGGCGGGGCCGGCACCGGGGAGCTGTTTTTT. Its translation is CASSQNFGGAGTGELFF.

The V and J genes are TRBV6-1 and TRBJ2-5, with D possibly TRBD2 on 5 matching bases. The DNA matches TRBJ2-7 better at its end, which makes the J call doubtful. The germline V gene encodes CDR1 MNHNS and CDR2 SASEGT. This CDR3 has 19 residues. In nucleotides, the CDR3 is TGTGCCAGCAGTGAAGCGCTCTTTCGGGCGGTTGGGAGTTCCTACGAGCAGTACTTC. The encoded protein is CASSEALFRAVGSSYEQYF.

The rearrangement joins TRBV4-1 to TRBJ1-5, with 7 nucleotides matching TRBD1. The CDR3 extends over 15 amino acids. CDR1 is MGHRA, CDR2 YSYEKL, per germline. The V gene end was trimmed by 1 base and the J gene end by 4 bases; junction bases not matched to a gene: 4. The CDR3 nucleotides read TGCGCCAGCAGCCAAGCGGGACAGCAAAATCAGCCCCAGCATTTT. It is translated as CASSQAGQQNQPQHF.

The V call is TRBV6-1, the J call TRBJ2-5; 9 bases line up with TRBD2. This CDR3 is 15 amino acids long. Germline values: CDR1 MNHNS, CDR2 SASEGT. Trimming at V came to 4 bases and at J to 1 base, leaving 4 bases not matched to a gene. DNA of the CDR3: TGTGCCAGCAGTGGATTAGCGGGGGCCCAAGAGACCCAGTACTTC. As protein: CASSGLAGAQETQYF.

The DNA of the CDR3 is TGTGCCAGCAGTGGACACCCGTCCGTCGGCGGCTACACCTTC. The encoded protein is CASSGHPSVGGYTF. The chain has TRBV28 and TRBJ1-2; D is perhaps TRBD1 (5 bases). The CDR3 extends over 14 amino acids. Germline-derived CDR1 and CDR2 are MDHEN and SYDVKM. V lost 5 bases to trimming and J lost 8 bases, with 18 bases between them.

The CDR3 DNA sequence: TGTGCCAGCAGCTTGGGGGCCGTTATGAACACTGAAGCTTTCTTT. It is translated as CASSLGAVMNTEAFF. The chain joins TRBV5-4 to TRBJ1-1; D uncertain. CDR1 is SGHNT, CDR2 YYREEE, per germline (reference sequence). The CDR3 has 15 amino acids. V lost 0 bases to trimming and J lost 0 bases, with 9 bases between them. Full variable domain (rest looked up from reference TRBV5-4 and TRBJ1-1): ETGVTQSPTHLIKTRGQQVTLRCSSQSGHNTVSWYQQALGQGPQFIFQYYREEENGRGNFPPRFSGLQFPNYSSELNVNALELDDSALYLCASSLGAVMNTEAFFGQGTRLTVV.

V and J are TRBV5-5 and TRBJ2-7; TRBD2 might be the D (6 bases). The germline CDR1 and CDR2 sequences are SGHKS and YYEKEE (reference sequence). Trimming shortened V by 4 bases and J by 1 base, and 12 bases separated the two germline ends. The CDR3 is made up of 14 amino acids. The CDR3 DNA sequence: TGTGCCAGCAGCCGGGAACGGGGGTCCTACGAGCAGTACTTC. Its translation is CASSRERGSYEQYF.

This clone was seen only once. The chain uses TRBV5-4 and TRBJ2-7, with 9 bases matching TRBD1. This CDR3 has 14 amino acids. The germline V gene encodes CDR1 SGHNT and CDR2 YYREEE (reference sequence). J was trimmed by 4 bases and V by 0 bases; bases with no gene match: 2. The CDR3 spells CASSLEQGAYEQYF. The CDR3 nucleotides are TGTGCCAGCAGCTTGGAACAGGGGGCGTACGAGCAGTACTTC.

The V call is TRBV7-9, the J call TRBJ2-1; D might be TRBD2 (7 bases). CDR3 length: 15 amino acids. Trimming removed 2 bases at V and 7 bases at J, with 15 bases between. Germline CDR1 SEHNR, CDR2 FQNEAQ (reference sequence). The CDR3 bases are TGTGCCAGCAGCTTAACGGGGGGCCATCAGAATGAGCAGTTCTTC. Its translation: CASSLTGGHQNEQFF.

V gene TRBV9 combines with J gene TRBJ2-6; TRBD2 matches 15 bases. After removal of 0 bases from V and 2 bases from J, the junction contained 0 bases not matched to a gene. Germline CDR1 SGDLS, CDR2 YYNGEE. CDR3 length equals 18 residues. In DNA, the CDR3 is TGTGCCAGCAGCGTAGGGACTAGCGGGGGGGCTGGGGCCAACGTCCTGACTTTC. Translated, it gives CASSVGTSGGAGANVLTF.

The chain joins TRBV30 to TRBJ2-2; 7 bases line up with TRBD1. The CDR3 totals 13 residues. V dropped 3 bases and J dropped 4; count of bases not matched to a gene: 2. The germline V gene has CDR1 GTSNPN and CDR2 SVGIG (reference sequence). The CDR3 is CAWSGQVTGELFF. The CDR3, as DNA: TGTGCCTGGAGCGGACAGGTCACCGGGGAGCTGTTTTTT.

The V and J genes are TRBV5-4 and TRBJ2-3; a weak D match, TRBD1 (6 bases). CDR1 and CDR2 (germline): SGHNT, YYREEE (reference sequence). This CDR3 is built from 15 residues. V lost 4 bases, J lost 0 bases, and 12 bases lay in between. CDR3 DNA sequence: TGTGCCAGCAGCATAGACAGGCCAAGCACAGATACGCAGTATTTT. Translated, it gives CASSIDRPSTDTQYF.

This sequence joins TRBV28 and TRBJ2-3, with a possible D match to TRBD1 (5 bases). The germline V gene has CDR1 MDHEN and CDR2 SYDVKM. Deletions cut 6 bases from V and 4 bases from J, with 14 bases between. CDR3 length: 14 amino acids. The CDR3 reads CASSADMRADTQYF. Here the CDR3 DNA reads TGTGCCAGCAGCGCGGACATGCGCGCAGATACGCAGTATTTT.

This clone was counted only a few times. The J gene is TRBJ1-4, the V gene TRBV4-3, with D uncertain. The germline gives CDR1 LGHNA, CDR2 YSLEER. V was clipped by 0 bases and J by 5 bases, with 16 bases between them. The CDR3 is made up of 17 amino acids. For the CDR3, the DNA is TGCGCCAGCAGCCAAGATTTCCGGTCACAGTTAAATGAAAAACTGTTTTTT. Protein sequence: CASSQDFRSQLNEKLFF.

The chain uses TRBV10-2 and TRBJ1-1; D uncertain. Trimming removed 1 base at V and 0 bases at J, with 6 bases between. Germline-derived CDR1 and CDR2 are WSHSY and SAAADI. The CDR3 contains 14 residues. The DNA for the CDR3 is TGCGCCAGCAGTGAGTTAGACATGAACACTGAAGCTTTCTTT. It codes for CASSELDMNTEAFF.

On this clone: This specimen includes other DNA sequences encoding the same CDR3. The gene calls are TRBV28 and TRBJ2-7; D may be TRBD2 (5 bases). V was clipped by 6 bases and J by 3 bases, with 9 bases between them. The CDR3 is 12 residues long. The germline V gene has CDR1 MDHEN and CDR2 SYDVKM. In DNA form, the CDR3 reads TGTGCCAGCAGCCTAAGCGGCTACGAGCAGTACTTC. This encodes CASSLSGYEQYF.

The chain is built from TRBV7-2 and TRBJ1-3, with D possibly TRBD1 on 6 matching bases. This CDR3 has 15 residues. Germline CDR1 is SGHTA and CDR2 is FQGNSA. Written as DNA, the CDR3 is TGTGGTGGTGCGGGGGCTGGGATCTCTGGAAACACCATATATTTT. Translating it yields CGGAGAGISGNTIYF.

The rearrangement uses TRBV6-1 and TRBJ1-2; a possible D gene is TRBD1 (6 bases). CDR3 length: 14 amino acids. V lost 6 bases, J lost 10 bases, and 21 bases lay in between. Germline V gene data show CDR1 as MNHNS and CDR2 as SASEGT. The CDR3 is CASRRNGRGNSYTF. The CDR3 DNA follows: TGTGCCAGCAGGAGGAACGGCAGGGGAAATTCCTACACCTTC.

V gene TRBV2 combines with J gene TRBJ2-3, with 7 bases aligning to TRBD2. The J segment lost 3 bases and the V segment lost 5 bases, leaving 11 bases of the junction unmatched. In germline, CDR1 is SNHLY, CDR2 FYNNEI. The CDR3 totals 16 residues. The CDR3 loop reads CASSTAASGGTDTQYF. The CDR3 DNA reads as TGTGCCAGCAGTACCGCAGCCTCGGGGGGTACAGATACGCAGTATTTT.

V is TRBV7-2 and J is TRBJ1-1; no firm D call. There are 13 residues in the CDR3. CDR1 is SGHTA and CDR2 is FQGNSA in the germline V gene. Trimming stripped 5 bases from V and 1 base from J, with 8 bases between. CDR3 residues: CASSRPGNTEAFF. The CDR3 bases are TGTGCCAGCAGCCGTCCAGGGAACACTGAAGCTTTCTTT.

The chain employs TRBV6-5 and TRBJ2-7; tentatively, D is TRBD1 (6 bases). Germline V gives CDR1 MNHEY, CDR2 SVGAGI. The CDR3 spans 13 residues. V shed 7 bases and J shed 2 bases, with 12 bases lying between them. CDR3 nucleotides: TGTGCCAGCACGGAGAAGGGGGCCTACGAGCAGTACTTC. Protein sequence: CASTEKGAYEQYF.

In this sample, this clone turned up once. This chain links TRBV4-2 with TRBJ2-7, with D possibly TRBD1 on 5 matching bases. The CDR3 is 17 residues long. Germline loops: CDR1 LGHNA, CDR2 YNFKEQ. Trimming stripped 0 bases from V and 0 bases from J, with 15 bases between. CDR3 sequence (DNA): TGTGCCAGCAGCCAAGATGGGGCAGGAGACCTCTCCTACGAGCAGTACTTC. This sequence encodes CASSQDGAGDLSYEQYF.

This clone was observed a single time. The CDR3 region is CASSPVQETQYF. Here the CDR3 DNA reads TGTGCCAGCAGCCCAGTACAAGAGACCCAGTACTTC. The chain carries TRBV5-8 and TRBJ2-5; D not certain. CDR3 length: 12 amino acids. Germline V gene data show CDR1 as SGHTS and CDR2 as YDEGEE. V lost 4 bases and J 2 bases, leaving 6 bases between the germline ends.

This clone is a singleton in its sample. The V call is TRBV29-1, the J call TRBJ2-5; D perhaps matches TRBD2 (5 bases). Germline loops: CDR1 SQVTM, CDR2 ANQGSEA. With 3 bases removed from V and 0 bases from J, the gap between germline ends came to 14 bases. This CDR3 has 15 amino acids. DNA of the CDR3: TGCAGCGTTGATGGTGCACGGGGTCACCAAGAGACCCAGTACTTC. Residues: CSVDGARGHQETQYF. Full variable domain (missing parts from reference TRBV29-1 and TRBJ2-5): SAVISQKPSRDICQRGTSLTIQCQVDSQVTMMFWYRQQPGQSLTLIATANQGSEATYESGFVIDKFPISRPNLTFSTLTVSNMSPEDSSIYLCSVDGARGHQETQYFGPGTRLLVL.